This TCR beta chain was observed in a study of cytomegalovirus exposure and HLA in healthy donors (dated by TCRdb to 2017 to 2019). Broadly, across the study: According to a later analysis, the 110 or so validation repertoires were produced on the same platform as the 666 repertoires of the first cohort. The study aimed to test whether signatures of past pathogen exposure could be identified by cataloging public T cell receptors. In addition to the first cohort of around 670 subjects, a separate validation cohort of 130 or so different subjects was used. The study combined high-throughput TCR immunosequencing, statistical association of individual TCRs with disease status, and machine learning to predict cytomegalovirus infection status. General study outcomes and caveats: In both the original and validation cohorts, the classifier was reported to diagnose cytomegalovirus status with high specificity and sensitivity. Most TCR sequences were seen in very few donors, while some public TCRs were found in many individuals. All 110 or so repertoires were used to score co-occurrence in the validation cohort in a later analysis, because that analysis had no HLA typing for the cohort. It was suggested by the authors that the approach could potentially be generalized to other disease states and immunological phenotypes. Subsequent analysis determined that TCRs grouped into clusters in the first cohort also showed a tendency toward co-occurrence across the 90 to 150 validation repertoires, and 85% to 95% of cluster scores exceeded 0. In vitro tests confirmed that a few of the cytomegalovirus-associated TCR beta chains recognize cytomegalovirus antigens. A total of roughly 160 TCR beta chains were listed by the study as associated with cytomegalovirus.

The donors were included in the validation cohort of 120 subjects, a group kept apart from the roughly 670-subject first cohort. Libraries came from the immunoSEQ multiplex PCR assay. The original pipeline was this. A statistical classification framework was developed to diagnose cytomegalovirus status using the catalog of TCR beta chain sequences. TCRdb's version of the immuneACCESS table is confined to in-frame rearrangements and falls short of the full clone set. An unresolved V gene accounts for under half of the shortfall where checked; the remainder is of unknown origin. Clone size and V and J calls were adopted from that table, with D and trimming inferred from the DNA. This sample comprises roughly 80,000 clones, less than 95% of them detected only once. The ten largest clones represent approximately 3.4% of the sample. The CDR3 runs 13 residues from the cysteine to the phenylalanine. Of all the DNA, just the CDR3 is kept, 39 bases in frame from base 1. CDR1 LGHNA and CDR2 YNFKEQ were looked up in the germline V gene. Trimming takes 3 bases from V and 10 bases from J, and the germline ends sit 13 bases apart.

Concerning this clone itself: Its antigen target is currently unknown. The record has no base qualities; no much larger clone is one base away.

Sequencing was done on a sample of PBMCs. This receptor chain uses TRBV4-2 and TRBJ2-1; the D gene assignment is ambiguous. The origin of this receptor is a woman between 18 and 30 years old in good health and CMV-seropositive. The CDR3 reads CASSHDIHAEQFF. The bases are TGTGCCAGCAGCCACGACATCCACGCGGAGCAGTTCTTC.